This T cell receptor beta chain was sequenced during a study of blood T cells in healthy people across ages. Per sample, extraction of total RNA gave at least 6 micrograms in every case. The sample holds a few counts of this clonotype. It was with a sample-barcoded 5' primer and a J-beta primer mix that a second PCR of about 6 to 11 cycles was run. Using its own MiXCR run on the 5' RACE reads, TCRdb lists one record per CDR3 protein. The sample comprises fewer than 2,000,000 distinct CDR3 sequences, about 32% of which are singletons, and around 11% rests with the top ten. The sequenced material came from blood. The source of this sequence is a woman in her twenties or thirties in good health.

CDR3 nucleotide sequence: TGCGCCAGCAGCTTAGATCAGGGTGGGCGTCCTGAAGCTTTCTTT. Translation gives CASSLDQGGRPEAFF. The V and J genes are TRBV5-1 and TRBJ1-1, with a weak D call TRBD1 (5 bases). This CDR3 has 15 amino acids. Germline values: CDR1 SGHRS, CDR2 YFSETQ. The V and J ends lost 2 bases and 6 bases respectively, with 17 bases between them.